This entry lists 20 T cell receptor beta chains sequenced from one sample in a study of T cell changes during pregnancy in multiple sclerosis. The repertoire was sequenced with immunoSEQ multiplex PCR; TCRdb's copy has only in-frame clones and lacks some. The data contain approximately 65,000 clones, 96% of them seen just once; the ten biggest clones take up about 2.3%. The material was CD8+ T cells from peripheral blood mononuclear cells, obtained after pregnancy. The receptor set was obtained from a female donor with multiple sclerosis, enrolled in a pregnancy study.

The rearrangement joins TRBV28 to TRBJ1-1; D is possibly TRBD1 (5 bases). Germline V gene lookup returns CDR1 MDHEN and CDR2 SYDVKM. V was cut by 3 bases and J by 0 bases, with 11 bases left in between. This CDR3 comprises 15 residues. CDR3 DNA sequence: TGTGCCAGCAGTTTGTCGGCAGGGATGAACACTGAAGCTTTCTTT. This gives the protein CASSLSAGMNTEAFF.

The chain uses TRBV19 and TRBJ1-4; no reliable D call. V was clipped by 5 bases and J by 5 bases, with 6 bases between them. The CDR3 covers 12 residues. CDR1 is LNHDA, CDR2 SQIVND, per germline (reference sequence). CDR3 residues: CASSFLNEKLFF. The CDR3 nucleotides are TGTGCCAGTAGTTTCTTAAATGAAAAACTGTTTTTT. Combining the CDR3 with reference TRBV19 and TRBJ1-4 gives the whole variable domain DGGITQSPKYLFRKEGQNVTLSCEQNLNHDAMYWYRQDPGQGLRLIYYSQIVNDFQKGDIAEGYSVSREKKESFPLTVTSAQKNPTAFYLCASSFLNEKLFFGSGTQLSVL.

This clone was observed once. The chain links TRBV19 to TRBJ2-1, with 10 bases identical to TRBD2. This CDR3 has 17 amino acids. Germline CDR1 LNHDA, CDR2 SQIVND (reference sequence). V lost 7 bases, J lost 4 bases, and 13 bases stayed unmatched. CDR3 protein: CASTDAVGLAHYNEQFF. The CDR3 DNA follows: TGTGCCAGTACCGACGCTGTGGGACTAGCGCATTACAATGAGCAGTTCTTC.

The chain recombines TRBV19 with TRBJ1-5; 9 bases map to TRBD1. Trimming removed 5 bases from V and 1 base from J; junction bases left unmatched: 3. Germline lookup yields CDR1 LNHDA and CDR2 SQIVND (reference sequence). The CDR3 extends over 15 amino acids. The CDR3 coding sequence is TGTGCCAGTAGTTGGGGGACAGGGAGCAATCAGCCCCAGCATTTT. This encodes CASSWGTGSNQPQHF.

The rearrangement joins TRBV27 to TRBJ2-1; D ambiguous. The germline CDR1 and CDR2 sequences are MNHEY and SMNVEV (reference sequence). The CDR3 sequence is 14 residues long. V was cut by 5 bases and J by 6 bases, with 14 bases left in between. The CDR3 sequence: CASSPLGRGNEQFF. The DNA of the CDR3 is TGTGCCAGCAGTCCCCTAGGTAGAGGCAATGAGCAGTTCTTC.

The DNA for the CDR3 is TGTGCCAGTAGTATGGGGACTAGGGGAACTGGGGCCAACGTCCTGACTTTC. This encodes CASSMGTRGTGANVLTF. The genes are TRBV19 and TRBJ2-6; 8 bases match TRBD2. CDR3 length: 17 residues. The trim removed 3 bases at V and 2 bases at J, leaving 6 bases unmatched. CDR1 is LNHDA, CDR2 SQIVND, per germline (reference sequence).

This chain's CDR3 is CASSETLPSGLCNEQFF. The DNA for the CDR3 is TGTGCCAGCAGTGAAACTCTCCCTAGCGGGCTTTGCAATGAGCAGTTCTTC. The chain uses TRBV6-1 and TRBJ2-1; 8 bases match TRBD2. CDR3 length equals 17 residues. Germline CDR1 reads MNHNS; CDR2 reads SASEGT. J was trimmed by 6 bases and V by 2 bases; bases with no gene match: 12.

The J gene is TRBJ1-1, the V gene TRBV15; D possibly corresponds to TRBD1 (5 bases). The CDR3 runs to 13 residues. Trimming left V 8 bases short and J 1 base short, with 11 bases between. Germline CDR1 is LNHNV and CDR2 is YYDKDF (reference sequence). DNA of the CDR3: TGTGCCACCGGGGGGGACCAGAACACTGAAGCTTTCTTT. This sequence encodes CATGGDQNTEAFF.

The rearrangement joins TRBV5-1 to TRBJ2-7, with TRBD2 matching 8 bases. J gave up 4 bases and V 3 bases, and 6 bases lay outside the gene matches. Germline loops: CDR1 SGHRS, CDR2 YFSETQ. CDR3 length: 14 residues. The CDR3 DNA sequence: TGCGCCAGCAGCTCCGGGACTAGGGGGTACGAGCAGTACTTC. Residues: CASSSGTRGYEQYF.

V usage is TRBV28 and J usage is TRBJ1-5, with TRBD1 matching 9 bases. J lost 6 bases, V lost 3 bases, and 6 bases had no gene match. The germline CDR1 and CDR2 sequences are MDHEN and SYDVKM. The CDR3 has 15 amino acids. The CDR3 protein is CASSLGTGHGQPQHF. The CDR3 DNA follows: TGTGCCAGCAGTTTGGGGACAGGGCACGGTCAGCCCCAGCATTTT. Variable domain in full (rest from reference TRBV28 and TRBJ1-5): DVKVTQSSRYLVKRTGEKVFLECVQDMDHENMFWYRQDPGLGLRLIYFSYDVKMKEKGDIPEGYSVSREKKERFSLILESASTNQTSMYLCASSLGTGHGQPQHFGDGTRLSIL.

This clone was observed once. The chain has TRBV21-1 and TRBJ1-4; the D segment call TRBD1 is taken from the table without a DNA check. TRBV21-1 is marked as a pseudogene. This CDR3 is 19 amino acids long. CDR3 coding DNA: TGTGCCAGCAGCAAAAGGCCACTGGACAGTGCGTCAACTAATGAAAAACTGTTTTTT. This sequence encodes CASSKRPLDSASTNEKLFF.

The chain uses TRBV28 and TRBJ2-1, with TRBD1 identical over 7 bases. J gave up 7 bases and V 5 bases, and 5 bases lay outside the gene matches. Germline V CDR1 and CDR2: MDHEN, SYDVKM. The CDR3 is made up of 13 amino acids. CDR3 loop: CASSTTGKNEQFF. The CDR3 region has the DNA TGTGCCAGCAGTACGACAGGGAAAAATGAGCAGTTCTTC.

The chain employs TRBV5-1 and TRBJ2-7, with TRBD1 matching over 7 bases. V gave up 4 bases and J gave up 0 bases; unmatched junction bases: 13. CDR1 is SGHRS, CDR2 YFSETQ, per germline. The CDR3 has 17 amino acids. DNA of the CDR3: TGCGCCAGCAGCCCCCGGGACAGCTACACCCGCTCCTACGAGCAGTACTTC. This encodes CASSPRDSYTRSYEQYF.

The CDR3 bases are TGTGCCAGCAGTTTTAGCGGCGTCTACGAGCAGTACTTC. Protein product: CASSFSGVYEQYF. This chain uses TRBV28 with TRBJ2-7; possible D gene TRBD2, 6 bases. Trimming stripped 3 bases from V and 3 bases from J, with 9 bases between. Germline CDR1 is MDHEN and CDR2 is SYDVKM. The CDR3 consists of 13 residues.

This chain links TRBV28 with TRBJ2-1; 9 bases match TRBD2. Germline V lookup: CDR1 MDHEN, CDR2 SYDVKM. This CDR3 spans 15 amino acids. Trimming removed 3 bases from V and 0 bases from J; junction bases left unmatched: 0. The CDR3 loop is CASSFSGSSYNEQFF. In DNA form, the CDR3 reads TGTGCCAGCAGTTTTAGCGGGAGCTCCTACAATGAGCAGTTCTTC. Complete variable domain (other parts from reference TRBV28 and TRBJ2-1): DVKVTQSSRYLVKRTGEKVFLECVQDMDHENMFWYRQDPGLGLRLIYFSYDVKMKEKGDIPEGYSVSREKKERFSLILESASTNQTSMYLCASSFSGSSYNEQFFGPGTRLTVL.

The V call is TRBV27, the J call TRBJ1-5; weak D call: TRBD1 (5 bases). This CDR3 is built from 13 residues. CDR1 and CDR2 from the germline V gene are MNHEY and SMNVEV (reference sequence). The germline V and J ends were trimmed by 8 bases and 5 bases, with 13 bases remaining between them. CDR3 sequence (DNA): TGTGCCAGCTCCCAGGGCGTTCATCAGCCCCAGCATTTT. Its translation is CASSQGVHQPQHF.

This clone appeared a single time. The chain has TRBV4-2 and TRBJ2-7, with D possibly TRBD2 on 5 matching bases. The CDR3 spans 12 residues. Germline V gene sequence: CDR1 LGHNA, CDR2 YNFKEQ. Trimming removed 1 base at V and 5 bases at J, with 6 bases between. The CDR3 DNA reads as TGTGCCAGCAGCCAAGGGCGGGACGAGCAGTACTTC. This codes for CASSQGRDEQYF.

Here the CDR3 DNA reads TGTGCCAGCAGACCTAACAGAGCCGGGGAGCTGTTTTTT. It specifies CASRPNRAGELFF. V gene TRBV28 combines with J gene TRBJ2-2; unclear D gene. The V end lost 6 bases, the J end lost 6 bases, and 11 bases lay between the germline ends. Germline-derived CDR1 and CDR2 are MDHEN and SYDVKM. The CDR3 covers 13 residues.

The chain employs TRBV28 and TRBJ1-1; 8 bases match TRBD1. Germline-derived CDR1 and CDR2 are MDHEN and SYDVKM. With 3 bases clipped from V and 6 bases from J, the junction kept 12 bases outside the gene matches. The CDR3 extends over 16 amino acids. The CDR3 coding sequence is TGTGCCAGCAGTTTTTTCCAGGGGGCGCCTTTGGCTGAAGCTTTCTTT. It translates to CASSFFQGAPLAEAFF.

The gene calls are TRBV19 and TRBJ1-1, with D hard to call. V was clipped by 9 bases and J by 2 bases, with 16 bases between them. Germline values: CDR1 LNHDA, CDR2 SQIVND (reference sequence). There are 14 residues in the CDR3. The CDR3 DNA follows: TGTGCCAGCCGTTATGGTGCTATCAACACTGAAGCTTTCTTT. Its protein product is CASRYGAINTEAFF.